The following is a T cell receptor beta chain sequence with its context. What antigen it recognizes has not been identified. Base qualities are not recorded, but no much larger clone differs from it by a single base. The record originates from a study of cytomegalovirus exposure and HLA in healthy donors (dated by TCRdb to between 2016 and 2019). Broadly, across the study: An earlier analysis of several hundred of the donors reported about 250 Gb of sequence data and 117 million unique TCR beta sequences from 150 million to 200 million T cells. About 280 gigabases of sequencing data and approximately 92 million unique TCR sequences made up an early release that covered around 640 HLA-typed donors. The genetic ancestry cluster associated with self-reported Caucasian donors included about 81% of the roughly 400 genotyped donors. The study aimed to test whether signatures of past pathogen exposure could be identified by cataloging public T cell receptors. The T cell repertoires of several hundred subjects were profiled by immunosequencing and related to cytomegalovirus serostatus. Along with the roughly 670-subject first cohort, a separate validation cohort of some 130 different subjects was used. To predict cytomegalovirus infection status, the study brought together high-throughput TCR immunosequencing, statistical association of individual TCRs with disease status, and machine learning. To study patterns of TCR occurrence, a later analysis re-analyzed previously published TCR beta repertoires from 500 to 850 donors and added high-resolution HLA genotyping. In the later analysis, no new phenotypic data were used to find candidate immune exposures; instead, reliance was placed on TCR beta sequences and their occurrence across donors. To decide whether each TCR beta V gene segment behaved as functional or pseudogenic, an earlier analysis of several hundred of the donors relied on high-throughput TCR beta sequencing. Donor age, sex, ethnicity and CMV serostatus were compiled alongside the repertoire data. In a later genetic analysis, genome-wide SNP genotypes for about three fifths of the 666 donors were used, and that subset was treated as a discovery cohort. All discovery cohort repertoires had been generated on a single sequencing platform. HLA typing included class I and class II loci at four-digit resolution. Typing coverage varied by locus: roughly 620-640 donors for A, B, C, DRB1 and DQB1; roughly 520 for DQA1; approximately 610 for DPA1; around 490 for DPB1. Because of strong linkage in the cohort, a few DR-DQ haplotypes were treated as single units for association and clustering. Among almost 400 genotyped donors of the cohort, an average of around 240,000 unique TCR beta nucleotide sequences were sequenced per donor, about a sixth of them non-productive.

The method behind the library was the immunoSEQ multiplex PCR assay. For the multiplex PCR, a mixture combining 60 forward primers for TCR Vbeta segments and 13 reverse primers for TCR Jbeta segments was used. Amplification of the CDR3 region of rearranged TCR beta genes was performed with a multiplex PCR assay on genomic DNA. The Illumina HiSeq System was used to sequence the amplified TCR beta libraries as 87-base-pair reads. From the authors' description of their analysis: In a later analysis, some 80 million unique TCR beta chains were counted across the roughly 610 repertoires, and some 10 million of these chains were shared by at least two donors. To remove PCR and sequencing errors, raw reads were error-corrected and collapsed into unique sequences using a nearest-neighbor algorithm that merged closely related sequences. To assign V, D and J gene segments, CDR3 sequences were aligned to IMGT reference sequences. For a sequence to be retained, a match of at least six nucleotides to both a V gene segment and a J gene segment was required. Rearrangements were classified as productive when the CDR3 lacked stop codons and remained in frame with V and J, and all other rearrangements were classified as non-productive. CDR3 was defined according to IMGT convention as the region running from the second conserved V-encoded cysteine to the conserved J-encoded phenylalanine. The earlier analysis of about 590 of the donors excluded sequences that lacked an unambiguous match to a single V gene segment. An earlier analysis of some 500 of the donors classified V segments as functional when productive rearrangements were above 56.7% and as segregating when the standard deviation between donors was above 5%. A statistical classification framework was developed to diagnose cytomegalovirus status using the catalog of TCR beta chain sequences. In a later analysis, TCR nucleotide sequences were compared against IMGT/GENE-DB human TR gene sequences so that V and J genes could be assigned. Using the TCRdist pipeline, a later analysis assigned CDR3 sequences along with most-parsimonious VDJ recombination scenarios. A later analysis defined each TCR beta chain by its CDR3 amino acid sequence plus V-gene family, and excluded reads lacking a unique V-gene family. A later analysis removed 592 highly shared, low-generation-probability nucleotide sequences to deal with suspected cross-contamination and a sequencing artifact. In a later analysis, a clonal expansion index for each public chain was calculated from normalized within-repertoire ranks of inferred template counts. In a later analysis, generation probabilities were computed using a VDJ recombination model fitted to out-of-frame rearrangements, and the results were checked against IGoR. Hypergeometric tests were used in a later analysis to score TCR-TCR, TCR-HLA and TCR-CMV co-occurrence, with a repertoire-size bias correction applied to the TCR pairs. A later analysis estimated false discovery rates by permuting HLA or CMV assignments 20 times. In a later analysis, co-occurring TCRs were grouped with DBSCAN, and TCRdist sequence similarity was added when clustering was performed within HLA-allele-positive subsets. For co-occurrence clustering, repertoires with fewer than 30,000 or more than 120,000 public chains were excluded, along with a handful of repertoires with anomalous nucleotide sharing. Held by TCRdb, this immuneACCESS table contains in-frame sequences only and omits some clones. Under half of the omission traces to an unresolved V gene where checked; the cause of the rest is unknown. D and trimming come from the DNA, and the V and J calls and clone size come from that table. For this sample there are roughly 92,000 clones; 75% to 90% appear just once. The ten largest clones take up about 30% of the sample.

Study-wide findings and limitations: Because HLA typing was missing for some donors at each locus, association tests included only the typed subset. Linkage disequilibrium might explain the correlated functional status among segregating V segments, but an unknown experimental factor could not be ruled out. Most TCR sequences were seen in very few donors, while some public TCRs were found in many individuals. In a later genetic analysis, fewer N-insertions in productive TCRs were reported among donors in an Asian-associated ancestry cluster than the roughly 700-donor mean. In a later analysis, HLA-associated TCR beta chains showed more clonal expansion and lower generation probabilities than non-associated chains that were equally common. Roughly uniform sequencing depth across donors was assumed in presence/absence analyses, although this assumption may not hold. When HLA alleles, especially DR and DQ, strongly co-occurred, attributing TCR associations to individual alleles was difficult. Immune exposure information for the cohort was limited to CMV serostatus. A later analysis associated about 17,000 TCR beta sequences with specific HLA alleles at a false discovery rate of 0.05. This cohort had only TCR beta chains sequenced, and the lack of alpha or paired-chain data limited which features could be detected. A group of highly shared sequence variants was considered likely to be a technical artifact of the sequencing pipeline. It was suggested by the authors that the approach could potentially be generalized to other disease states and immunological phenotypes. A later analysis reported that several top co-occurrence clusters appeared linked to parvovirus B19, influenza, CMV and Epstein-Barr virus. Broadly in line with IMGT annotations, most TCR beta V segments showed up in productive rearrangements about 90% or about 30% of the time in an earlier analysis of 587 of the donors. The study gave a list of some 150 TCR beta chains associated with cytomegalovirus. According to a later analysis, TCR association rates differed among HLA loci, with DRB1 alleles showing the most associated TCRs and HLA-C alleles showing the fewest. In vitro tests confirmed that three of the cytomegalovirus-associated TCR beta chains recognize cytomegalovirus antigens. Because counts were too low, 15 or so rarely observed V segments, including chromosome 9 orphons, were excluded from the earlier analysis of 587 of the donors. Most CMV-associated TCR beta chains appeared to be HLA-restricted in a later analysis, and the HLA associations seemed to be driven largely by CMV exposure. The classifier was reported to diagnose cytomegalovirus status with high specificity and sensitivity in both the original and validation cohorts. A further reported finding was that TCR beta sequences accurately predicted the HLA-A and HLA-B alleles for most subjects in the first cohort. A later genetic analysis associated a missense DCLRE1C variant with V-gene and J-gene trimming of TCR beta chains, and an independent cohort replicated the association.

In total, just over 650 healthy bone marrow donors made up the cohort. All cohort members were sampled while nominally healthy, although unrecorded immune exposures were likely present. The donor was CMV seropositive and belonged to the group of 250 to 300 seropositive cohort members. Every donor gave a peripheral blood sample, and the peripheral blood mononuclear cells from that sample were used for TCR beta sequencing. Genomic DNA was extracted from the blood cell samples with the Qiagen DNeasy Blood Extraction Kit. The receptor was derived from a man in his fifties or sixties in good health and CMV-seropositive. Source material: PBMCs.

The DNA reads TGTGCCAGCAGCTTAAGTTTCAGCGCGGACATTCAGTACTTC. Its translation reads: CASSLSFSADIQYF. This sequence uses TRBV11-2 and TRBJ2-4; a confident D gene designation cannot be given. Based on the germline V gene, the CDR1 and CDR2 sequences are SGHAT and FQNNGV. The CDR3 runs 14 residues from the cysteine to the phenylalanine. The kept DNA is CDR3 alone, 42 bases in frame from the first base. Trimming costs V 2 bases and J 8 bases, and their ends lie 13 bases apart. With all but the CDR3 taken from the reference TRBV11-2 and TRBJ2-4 genes, the full variable domain is: EAGVAQSPRYKIIEKRQSVAFWCNPISGHATLYWYQQILGQGPKLLIQFQNNGVVDDSQLPKDRFSAERLKGVDSTLKIQPAKLEDSAVYLCASSLSFSADIQYFGAGTRLSVL.